This TCR beta chain came from a study of identical twins (dated by TCRdb to between 2015 and 2016). At the level of the whole study: To test whether fetal clonotypes persist, this study deep-sequenced TCR alpha and beta repertoires from monozygotic twins, from unrelated adults of various ages, and from cord blood. To rule out contamination, replicate twin experiments were performed at different times with different library preparation protocols.

V is reduced by 3 bases and J by 4 bases, leaving a spacing of 12 bases between them. CDR1 and CDR2 were assigned from the germline V gene (reference sequence) as SEHNR and FQNEAQ. The CDR3 sequence holds 14 residues, the cysteine and phenylalanine included. The CDR3 DNA has 42 bases and is translated from base 1. Libraries were built with 5' RACE. Sequenced using an Illumina HiSeq 2000. A universal primer binding site was introduced by template switching, and a unique molecular identifier was present in the final cDNA, enabling accurate counting of TCR cDNA molecules. Specific primers in the conserved constant-segment region were used to synthesize first-strand cDNA for TCR alpha and beta chains. To control for contamination, every cDNA library was double barcoded, receiving both a SMART-Mk sample barcode and Illumina barcodes. TruSeq adapter sequences along with Illumina sample barcodes were introduced in two successive PCR steps. TCR alpha and beta cDNA libraries were sequenced on the Illumina HiSeq platform with custom primers. The study's processing was this. MiGEC was used to process raw reads and extract unique molecular identifiers, and MiXCR was used to find CDR3 positions. For each individual, recombination models were inferred using an EM algorithm with the repgenHMM and IGoR tools. The tcR package in R was used for shared clonotype analysis, with sharing normalized by the product of cloneset sizes. Out-of-frame nonproductive sequences were analyzed to study raw recombination free of thymic and clonal selection effects. The raw public reads went through TCRdb reprocessing: fastp at Q25, MiXCR clone calling, in-frame beta chains kept. Merged by CDR3 protein, the rows form single entries marked with the most common genes and DNA. The authors' filters were not applied to this entry. The sample yields hundreds of thousands of distinct CDR3 sequences; approximately 6% were counted once. Roughly 1.6% of the sample rests with the top ten.

This clonotype appeared a few times. Its antigen has not been determined. It has no much larger one-base neighbor in the sample; base qualities were not kept. Broader findings and caveats from the paper: Compared with coincidental sharing between unrelated individuals, an excess of low generation-probability sequences was observed among out-of-frame TCR alpha sequences shared between twins. Zero-insertion analyses could be partly confounded by invariant T cells such as MAIT and iNKT, although diverse VJ usage argued against such confounding for most clonotypes. Out-of-frame TCR alpha sharing in monozygotic twins was systematically underestimated by recombination models, whereas sharing between unrelated individuals was in agreement with the recombination models. Fewer insertions were carried by abundant cord blood beta clonotypes, a similar but weaker trend appeared in young adult naive repertoires, and no such trend appeared in memory repertoires. Because the same donors could not be followed over many years, the conclusions relied on cross-sectional statistical analysis. In beta out-of-frame sequences, excess twin sharing was weaker, because having fewer shared sequences lowered the signal-to-noise ratio.

Every donor was a healthy Caucasian. The study also sequenced three unrelated non-twin adults: a male aged 18 to 30, a male aged 50 to 60 and a female aged 50 to 60. Miltenyi CD45RO+ enrichment and human naive T-cell isolation kits were used to isolate memory (CD45RO+) and naive T cells from PBMC. The sample consisted of naive T cells sorted from blood. Sample cell subset or site, as interpreted from the label and publication: cells isolated with a human naive T-cell isolation kit. The rearrangement combines TRBV7-9 with TRBJ2-5; no confident D gene assignment can be made. This clonotype was obtained from a man aged 18 to 35 in good health. The DNA is TGTGCCAGCAGCTTCCCTATATGGGGAGAGACCCAGTACTTC. It translates as CASSFPIWGETQYF.